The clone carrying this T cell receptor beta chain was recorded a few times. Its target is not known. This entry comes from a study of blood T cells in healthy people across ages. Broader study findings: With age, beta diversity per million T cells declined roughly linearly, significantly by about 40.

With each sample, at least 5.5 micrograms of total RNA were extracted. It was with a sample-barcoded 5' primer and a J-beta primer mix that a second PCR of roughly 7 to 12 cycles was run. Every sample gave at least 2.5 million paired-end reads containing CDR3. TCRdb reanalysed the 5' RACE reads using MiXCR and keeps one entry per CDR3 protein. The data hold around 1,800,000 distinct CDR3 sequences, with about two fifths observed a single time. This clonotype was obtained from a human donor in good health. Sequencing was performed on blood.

As DNA, the CDR3 is TGTGCCAGCAGCGTCCCCGGACAGGGAGGAGGGAGCTCCTACAATGAGCAGTTCTTC. This sequence encodes CASSVPGQGGGSSYNEQFF. The chain combines TRBV9 with TRBJ2-1; 8 positions agree with TRBD1. With V trimmed by 2 bases and J by 0 bases, 13 bases remained unmatched. The CDR3 runs to 19 residues. Germline CDR1 reads SGDLS; CDR2 reads YYNGEE. The whole variable domain, filled in from reference TRBV9 and TRBJ2-1, reads DSGVTQTPKHLITATGQRVTLRCSPRSGDLSVYWYQQSLDQGLQFLIQYYNGEERAKGNILERFSAQQFPDLHSELNLSSLELGDSALYFCASSVPGQGGGSSYNEQFFGPGTRLTVL.